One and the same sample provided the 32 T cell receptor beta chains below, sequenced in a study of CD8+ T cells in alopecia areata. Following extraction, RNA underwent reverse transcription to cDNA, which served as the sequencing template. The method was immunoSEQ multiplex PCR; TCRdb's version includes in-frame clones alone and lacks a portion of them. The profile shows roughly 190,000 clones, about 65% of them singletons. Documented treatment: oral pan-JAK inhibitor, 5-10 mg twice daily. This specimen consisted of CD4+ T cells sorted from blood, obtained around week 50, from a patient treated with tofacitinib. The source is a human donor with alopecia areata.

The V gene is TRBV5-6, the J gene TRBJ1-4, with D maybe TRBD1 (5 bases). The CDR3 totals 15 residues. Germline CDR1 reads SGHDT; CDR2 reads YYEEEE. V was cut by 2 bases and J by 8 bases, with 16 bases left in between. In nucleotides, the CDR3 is TGTGCCAGCAGCTTTTTGGGACGCCTGGACGAAAAACTGTTTTTT. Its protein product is CASSFLGRLDEKLFF.

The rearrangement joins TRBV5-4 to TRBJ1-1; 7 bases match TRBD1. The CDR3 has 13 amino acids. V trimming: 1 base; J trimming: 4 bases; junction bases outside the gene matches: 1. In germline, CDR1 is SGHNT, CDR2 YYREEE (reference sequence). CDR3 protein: CASSLPGGTEAFF. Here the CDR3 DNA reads TGTGCCAGCAGCTTGCCAGGGGGCACTGAAGCTTTCTTT.

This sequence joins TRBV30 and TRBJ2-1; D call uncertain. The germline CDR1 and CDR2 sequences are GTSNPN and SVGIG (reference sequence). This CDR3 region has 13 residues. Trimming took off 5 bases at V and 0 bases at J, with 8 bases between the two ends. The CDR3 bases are TGTGCCTGGGGTGAGAGCTCCTACAATGAGCAGTTCTTC. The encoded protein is CAWGESSYNEQFF. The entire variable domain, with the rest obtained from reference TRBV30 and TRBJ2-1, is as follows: SQTIHQWPATLVQPVGSPLSLECTVEGTSNPNLYWYRQAAGRGLQLLFYSVGIGQISSEVPQNLSASRPQDRQFILSSKKLLLSDSGFYLCAWGESSYNEQFFGPGTRLTVL.

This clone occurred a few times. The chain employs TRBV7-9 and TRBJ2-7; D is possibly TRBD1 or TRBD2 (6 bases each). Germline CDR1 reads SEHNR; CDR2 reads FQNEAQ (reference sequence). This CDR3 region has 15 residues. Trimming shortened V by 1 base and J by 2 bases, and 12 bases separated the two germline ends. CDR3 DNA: TGTGCCAGCAGCTTAGGATTGGGGGGCCCCTACGAGCAGTACTTC. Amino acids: CASSLGLGGPYEQYF.

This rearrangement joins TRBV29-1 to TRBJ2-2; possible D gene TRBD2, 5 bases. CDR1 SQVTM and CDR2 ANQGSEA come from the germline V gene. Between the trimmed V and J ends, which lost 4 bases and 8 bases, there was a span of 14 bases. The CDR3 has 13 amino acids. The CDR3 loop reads CSVGQKRGGELFF. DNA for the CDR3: TGCAGCGTTGGGCAGAAGCGCGGGGGGGAGCTGTTTTTT.

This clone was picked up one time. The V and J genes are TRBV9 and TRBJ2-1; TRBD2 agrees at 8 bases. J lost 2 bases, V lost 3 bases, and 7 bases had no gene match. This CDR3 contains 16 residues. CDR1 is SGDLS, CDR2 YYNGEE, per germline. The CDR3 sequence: CASSARSGGAYNEQFF. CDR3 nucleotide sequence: TGTGCCAGCAGCGCAAGATCCGGGGGGGCCTACAATGAGCAGTTCTTC.

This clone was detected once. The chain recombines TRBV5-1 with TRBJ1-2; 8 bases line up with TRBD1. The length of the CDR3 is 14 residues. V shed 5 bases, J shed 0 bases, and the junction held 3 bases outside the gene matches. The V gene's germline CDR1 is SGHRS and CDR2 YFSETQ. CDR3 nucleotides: TGCGCCAGCAGGGGGACAGGAGCTAACTATGGCTACACCTTC. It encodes CASRGTGANYGYTF.

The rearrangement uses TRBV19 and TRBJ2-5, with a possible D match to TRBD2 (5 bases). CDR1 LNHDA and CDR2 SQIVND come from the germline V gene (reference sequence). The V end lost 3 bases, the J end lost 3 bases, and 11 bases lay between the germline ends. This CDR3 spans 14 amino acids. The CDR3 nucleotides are TGTGCCAGTAGTATGCGGGTGACTGAAGAGACCCAGTACTTC. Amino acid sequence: CASSMRVTEETQYF.

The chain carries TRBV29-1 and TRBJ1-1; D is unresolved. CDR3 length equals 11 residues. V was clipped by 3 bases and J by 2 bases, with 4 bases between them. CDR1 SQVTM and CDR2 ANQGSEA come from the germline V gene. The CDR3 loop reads CSVDHNTEAFF. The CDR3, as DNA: TGCAGCGTTGACCACAACACTGAAGCTTTCTTT.

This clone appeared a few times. CDR3 residues: CTLGYGYTF. CDR3 nucleotide sequence: TGTACCTTGGGCTATGGCTACACCTTC. The chain uses TRBV30 and TRBJ1-2; no definite D call. The CDR3 length is 9 residues. Germline V gene data show CDR1 as GTSNPN and CDR2 as SVGIG (reference sequence).

Here the CDR3 reads CASSGYQGATEAFF. DNA for the CDR3: TGCGCCAGCAGTGGATATCAGGGGGCCACTGAAGCTTTCTTT. The V and J genes are TRBV5-1 and TRBJ1-1; 8 positions agree with TRBD1. This CDR3 has 14 amino acids. Germline V gene lookup returns CDR1 SGHRS and CDR2 YFSETQ. The V and J ends lost 5 bases and 4 bases, in that order; junction bases with no gene match: 7.

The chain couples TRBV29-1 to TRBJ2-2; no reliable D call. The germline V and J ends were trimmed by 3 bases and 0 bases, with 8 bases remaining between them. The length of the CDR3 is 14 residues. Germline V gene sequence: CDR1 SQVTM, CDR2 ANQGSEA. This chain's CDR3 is CSVDGHTNTGELFF. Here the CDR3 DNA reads TGCAGCGTTGACGGGCACACGAACACCGGGGAGCTGTTTTTT.

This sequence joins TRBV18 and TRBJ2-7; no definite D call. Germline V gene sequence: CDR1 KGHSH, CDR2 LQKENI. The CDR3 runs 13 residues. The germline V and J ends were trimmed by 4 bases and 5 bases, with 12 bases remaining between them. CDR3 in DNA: TGTGCCAGCTCACGGGCAGAGCGACACGAGCAGTACTTC. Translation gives CASSRAERHEQYF.

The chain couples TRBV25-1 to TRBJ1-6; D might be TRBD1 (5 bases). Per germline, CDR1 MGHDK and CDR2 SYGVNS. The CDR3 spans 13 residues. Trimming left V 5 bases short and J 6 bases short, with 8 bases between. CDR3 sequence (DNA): TGTGCCAGCAGTATGGGACGTAATTCACCCCTCCACTTT. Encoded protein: CASSMGRNSPLHF.

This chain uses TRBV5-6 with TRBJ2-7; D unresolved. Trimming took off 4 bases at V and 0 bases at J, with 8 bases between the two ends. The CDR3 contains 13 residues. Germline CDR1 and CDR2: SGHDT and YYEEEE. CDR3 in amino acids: CASSRLYSYEQYF. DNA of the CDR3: TGTGCCAGCAGCCGCCTCTACTCCTACGAGCAGTACTTC.

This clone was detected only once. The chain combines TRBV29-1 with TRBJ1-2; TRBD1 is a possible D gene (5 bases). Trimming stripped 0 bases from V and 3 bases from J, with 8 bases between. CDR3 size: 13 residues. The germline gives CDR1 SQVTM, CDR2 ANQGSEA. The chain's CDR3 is CSVEDQGDYGYTF. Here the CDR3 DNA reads TGCAGCGTTGAAGATCAAGGGGACTATGGCTACACCTTC.

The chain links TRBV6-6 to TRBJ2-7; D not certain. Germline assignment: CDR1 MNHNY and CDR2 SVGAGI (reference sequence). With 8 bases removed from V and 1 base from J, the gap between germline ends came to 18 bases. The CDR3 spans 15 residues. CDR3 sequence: CASLHGKIASYEQYF. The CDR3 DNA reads TGTGCCAGCCTCCATGGGAAGATAGCATCCTACGAGCAGTACTTC.

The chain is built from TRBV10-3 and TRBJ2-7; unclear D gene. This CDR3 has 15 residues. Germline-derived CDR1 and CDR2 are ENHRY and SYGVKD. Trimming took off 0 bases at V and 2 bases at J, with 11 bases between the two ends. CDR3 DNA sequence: TGTGCCATCAGTGAGTCGGCCTTTAAAGCCTACGAGCAGTACTTC. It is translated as CAISESAFKAYEQYF.

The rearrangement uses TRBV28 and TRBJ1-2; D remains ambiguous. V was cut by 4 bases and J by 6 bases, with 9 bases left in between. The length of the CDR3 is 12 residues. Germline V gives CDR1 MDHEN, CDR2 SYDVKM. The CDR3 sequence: CASSSNSDGYTF. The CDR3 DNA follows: TGTGCCAGCAGTTCCAATTCGGATGGCTACACCTTC.

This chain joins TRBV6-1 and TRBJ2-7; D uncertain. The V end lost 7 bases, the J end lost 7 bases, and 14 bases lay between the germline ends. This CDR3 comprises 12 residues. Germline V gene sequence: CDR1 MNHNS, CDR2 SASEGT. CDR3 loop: CASTLESREQYF. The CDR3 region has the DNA TGTGCCAGCACCCTGGAGTCGAGGGAGCAGTACTTC.

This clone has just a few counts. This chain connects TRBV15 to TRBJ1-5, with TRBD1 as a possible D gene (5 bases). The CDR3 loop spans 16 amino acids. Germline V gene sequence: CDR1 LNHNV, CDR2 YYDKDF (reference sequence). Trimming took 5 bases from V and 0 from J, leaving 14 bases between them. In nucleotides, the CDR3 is TGTGCCACCAGCCTGGGGCGGGTTTATAGCAATCAGCCCCAGCATTTT. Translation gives CATSLGRVYSNQPQHF. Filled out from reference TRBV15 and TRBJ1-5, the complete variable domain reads DAMVIQNPRYQVTQFGKPVTLSCSQTLNHNVMYWYQQKSSQAPKLLFHYYDKDFNNEADTPDNFQSRRPNTSFCFLDIRSPGLGDTAMYLCATSLGRVYSNQPQHFGDGTRLSIL.

CDR3 nucleotides: TGCAGCGTTGGAACAGAAAATAGCAATCAGCCCCAGCATTTT. It yields the protein CSVGTENSNQPQHF. The gene calls are TRBV29-1 and TRBJ1-5; D remains unclear. With 4 bases removed from V and 0 bases from J, the gap between germline ends came to 10 bases. Germline lookup yields CDR1 SQVTM and CDR2 ANQGSEA. The CDR3 is 14 residues long.

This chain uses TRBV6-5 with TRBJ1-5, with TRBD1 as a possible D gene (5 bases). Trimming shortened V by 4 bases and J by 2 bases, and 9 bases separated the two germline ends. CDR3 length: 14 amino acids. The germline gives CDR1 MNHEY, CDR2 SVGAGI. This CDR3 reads CASSSGQGNQPQHF. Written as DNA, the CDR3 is TGTGCCAGCAGTTCGGGGCAGGGCAATCAGCCCCAGCATTTT.

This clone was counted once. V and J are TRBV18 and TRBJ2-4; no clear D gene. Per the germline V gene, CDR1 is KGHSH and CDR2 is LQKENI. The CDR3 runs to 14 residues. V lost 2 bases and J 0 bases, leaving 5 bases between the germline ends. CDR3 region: CASSPDGAKNIQYF. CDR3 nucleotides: TGTGCCAGCTCACCAGACGGAGCCAAAAACATTCAGTACTTC.

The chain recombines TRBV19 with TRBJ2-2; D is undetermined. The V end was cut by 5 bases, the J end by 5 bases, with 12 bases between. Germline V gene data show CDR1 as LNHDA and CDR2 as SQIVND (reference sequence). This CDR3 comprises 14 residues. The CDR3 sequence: CASSGLGGTGELFF. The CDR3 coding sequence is TGTGCCAGTAGTGGCCTGGGCGGTACCGGGGAGCTGTTTTTT.

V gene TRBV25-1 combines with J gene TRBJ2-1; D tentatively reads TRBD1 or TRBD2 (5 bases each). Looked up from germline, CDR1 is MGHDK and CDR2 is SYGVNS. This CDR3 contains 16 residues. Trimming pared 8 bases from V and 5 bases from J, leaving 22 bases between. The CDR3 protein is CASSSEGTVGHNEQFF. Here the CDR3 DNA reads TGTGCCAGCTCCTCCGAGGGGACGGTGGGGCACAATGAGCAGTTCTTC.

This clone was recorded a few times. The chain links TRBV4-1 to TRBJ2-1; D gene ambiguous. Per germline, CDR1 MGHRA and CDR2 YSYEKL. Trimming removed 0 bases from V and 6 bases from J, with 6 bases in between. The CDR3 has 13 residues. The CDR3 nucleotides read TGCGCCAGCAGCCAAGATCAGCGCAATGAGCAGTTCTTC. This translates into CASSQDQRNEQFF.

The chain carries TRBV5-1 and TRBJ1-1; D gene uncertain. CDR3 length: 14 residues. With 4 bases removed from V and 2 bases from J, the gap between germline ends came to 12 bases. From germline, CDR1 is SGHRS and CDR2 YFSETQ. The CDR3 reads CASSRVEGNTEAFF. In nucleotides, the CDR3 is TGCGCCAGCAGCCGAGTCGAAGGTAACACTGAAGCTTTCTTT. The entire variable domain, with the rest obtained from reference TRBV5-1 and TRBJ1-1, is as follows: KAGVTQTPRYLIKTRGQQVTLSCSPISGHRSVSWYQQTPGQGLQFLFEYFSETQRNKGNFPGRFSGRQFSNSRSEMNVSTLELGDSALYLCASSRVEGNTEAFFGQGTRLTVV.

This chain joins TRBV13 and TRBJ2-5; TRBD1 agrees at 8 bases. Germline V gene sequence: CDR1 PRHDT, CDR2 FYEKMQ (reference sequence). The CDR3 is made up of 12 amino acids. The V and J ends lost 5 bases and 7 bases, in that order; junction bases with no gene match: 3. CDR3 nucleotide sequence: TGTGCCAGCAGCCAGGACAGGGCGACCCAGTACTTC. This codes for CASSQDRATQYF. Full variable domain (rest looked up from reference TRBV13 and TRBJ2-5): AAGVIQSPRHLIKEKRETATLKCYPIPRHDTVYWYQQGPGQDPQFLISFYEKMQSDKGSIPDRFSAQQFSDYHSELNMSSLELGDSALYFCASSQDRATQYFGPGTRLLVL.

The CDR3 loop reads CSVEEYVLGFGYTF. The CDR3 DNA reads as TGCAGCGTTGAAGAATACGTCTTAGGGTTTGGCTACACCTTC. The chain couples TRBV29-1 to TRBJ1-2; D gene ambiguous. Germline V gives CDR1 SQVTM, CDR2 ANQGSEA. Deletions cut 0 bases from V and 7 bases from J, with 15 bases between. This CDR3 contains 14 residues.

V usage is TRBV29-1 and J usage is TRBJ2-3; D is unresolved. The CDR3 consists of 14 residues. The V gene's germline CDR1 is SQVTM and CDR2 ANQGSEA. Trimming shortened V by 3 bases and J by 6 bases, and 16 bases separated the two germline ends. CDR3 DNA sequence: TGCAGCGTTGACCCGGCCATCCAGCCTGATACGCAGTATTTT. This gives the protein CSVDPAIQPDTQYF.

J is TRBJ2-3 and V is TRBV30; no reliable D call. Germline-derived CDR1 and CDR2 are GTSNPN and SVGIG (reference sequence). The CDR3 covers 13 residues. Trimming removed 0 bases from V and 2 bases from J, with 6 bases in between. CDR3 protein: CAWSVSPTDTQYF. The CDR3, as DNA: TGTGCCTGGAGTGTATCCCCCACAGATACGCAGTATTTT.